This is a list of T cell receptor beta chains from one sample in a study of blood T cell repertoires in COVID-19. Assay: immunoSEQ multiplex PCR; the TCRdb copy retains only in-frame clones and omits some. The sample lists fewer than 350,000 clones, less than 90% occurring once. The sequencing input was peripheral blood. The receptors stem from a woman in her twenties or thirties with COVID-19, enrolled during active disease. Both conserved end residues are part of each CDR3. D genes are given only for firm matches. Expanded clones are given a class, and other clones once, few, many or no size at all.

-,TRBD2,TRBV29-1,TRBJ2-1,TGCAGCGTCAAGGGAGGGCTAGCGGGGAGCTCCTACAATGAGCAGTTCTTC,CSVKGGLAGSSYNEQFF
many,-,TRBV27,TRBJ2-3,TGTGCCAGCAGTTTATCCGGGGTGTGGGATACGCAGTATTTT,CASSLSGVWDTQYF
-,TRBD1,TRBV2,TRBJ2-7,TGTGCCAGCAGTGAAGGGACAGGGATCTCCTACGAGCAGTACTTC,CASSEGTGISYEQYF
-,TRBD1,TRBV28,TRBJ1-2,TGTGCCAGCACCCGGACAGGGGGTTATGGCTACACCTTC,CASTRTGGYGYTF
-,-,TRBV5-1,TRBJ2-3,TGCGCCAGCAGCTGGGGGACGACAGGGACTAGCACAGATACGCAGTATTTT,CASSWGTTGTSTDTQYF
-,-,TRBV6-5,TRBJ1-1,TGTGCCAGCAGTTACGGGGCATTGTCTGAAGCTTTCTTT,CASSYGALSEAFF
-,TRBD1,TRBV7-9,TRBJ2-7,TGTGCCAGCAGCTTCGGGACAGGGTGGTTCGAGCAGTACTTC,CASSFGTGWFEQYF
few,TRBD1,TRBV6-6,TRBJ2-7,TGTGCCAGCAGTCTCCGGGACAGGGGGCGAATCTACGAGCAGTACTTC,CASSLRDRGRIYEQYF
once,-,TRBV4-1,TRBJ2-3,TGCGCCAGCAGCCAGGGCACTTACGGCACAGATACGCAGTATTTT,CASSQGTYGTDTQYF
-,-,TRBV5-1,TRBJ2-7,TGCGCCAGCAGCCCGGACAGAGCCGGTTACGAGCAGTACTTC,CASSPDRAGYEQYF
-,TRBD1,TRBV18,TRBJ2-7,TGTGCCAGCTCACCATGGACAGGGGGCTCCTACGAGCAGTACTTC,CASSPWTGGSYEQYF
few,-,TRBV3-1/TRBV3-2,TRBJ1-3,TGTGCCAGCAGCCAAGGACTCCCGCGGACTGGAAACACCATATATTTT,CASSQGLPRTGNTIYF
-,-,TRBV3-1/TRBV3-2,TRBJ2-3,TGTGCCAGCAGCCCCTTGCGCGGCTCTAGCACAGATACGCAGTATTTT,CASSPLRGSSTDTQYF
-,TRBD1,TRBV29-1,TRBJ1-1,TGCAGCTTACACAGGGGGCGAGACACTGAAGCTTTCTTT,CSLHRGRDTEAFF
-,-,TRBV6-5,TRBJ2-7,TGTGCCAGCAGTTACTCGTGGCGGGGTCCCCCCTACGAGCAGTACTTC,CASSYSWRGPPYEQYF
-,TRBD1,TRBV11-2,TRBJ1-1,TGTGCCAGCAGCTTAGAAGAGGGGGCGAACACTGAAGCTTTCTTT,CASSLEEGANTEAFF
-,-,TRBV28,TRBJ1-5,TGTGCCAGTGAGGCATCCCGCAATCAGCCCCAGCATTTT,CASEASRNQPQHF
-,-,TRBV6-2/TRBV6-3,TRBJ1-2,TGTGCCAGCAGTTACTTGAGTTATTATGGCTACACCTTC,CASSYLSYYGYTF
-,TRBD1,TRBV4-1,TRBJ1-4,TGCGCCAGCAGCCAAGTTGTCGGGACAGGGCGCGAAAAACTGTTTTTT,CASSQVVGTGREKLFF
-,TRBD1,TRBV19,TRBJ1-2,TGTGCCAGTAGATACAGGGGGGAAGGCTACACCTTC,CASRYRGEGYTF
-,-,TRBV9,TRBJ1-6,TGTGCCAGCAGCGCGAACATCTTAAATTCACCCCTCCACTTT,CASSANILNSPLHF
-,TRBD1,TRBV30,TRBJ1-4,TGTGCCTGGAGCCCACAGGGGGCAACTAATGAAAAACTGTTTTTT,CAWSPQGATNEKLFF
-,-,TRBV12-2,TRBJ2-1,TGTGCAAGTCGCCTGATGCCCGGGACTAGCCGCGAGCAGTTCTTC,CASRLMPGTSREQFF
-,-,TRBV2,TRBJ2-7,TGTGCCAGCATGTCGCGGGGGCACTACGAGCAGTACTTC,CASMSRGHYEQYF
many,-,TRBV2,TRBJ1-5,TGTGCCAGCAGGACAGCTTTCAATCAGCCCCAGCATTTT,CASRTAFNQPQHF
-,-,TRBV6-5,TRBJ1-2,TGTGCCAGCAGTTACTCAGAGGGGGTGAATGGCTACACCTTC,CASSYSEGVNGYTF
once,-,TRBV19,TRBJ2-3,TGTGCCAGTAGTATCGTGGCAGGGGGCACAGATACGCAGTATTTT,CASSIVAGGTDTQYF
once,-,TRBV6-5,TRBJ2-6,TGTGCCAGCACCCTCGGGGGCTCTGGGGCCAACGTCCTGACTTTC,CASTLGGSGANVLTF
-,-,TRBV4-1,TRBJ1-1,TGCGCCAGCAGCCATGGGGGACTCCGTTTGAACACTGAAGCTTTCTTT,CASSHGGLRLNTEAFF
-,-,TRBV29-1,TRBJ1-1,TGCAGCGTCGAGGGGGGGGCGGATTACACTGAAGCTTTCTTT,CSVEGGADYTEAFF
-,-,TRBV6-2/TRBV6-3,TRBJ2-5,TGTGCCAGCAGTTACTCGATCCGGGGAGGACAAGAGACCCAGTACTTC,CASSYSIRGGQETQYF
-,-,TRBV7-9,TRBJ1-2,TGTGCCAGCAACACCCGAGACAACTTCCATAACTATGGCTACACCTTC,CASNTRDNFHNYGYTF
-,-,TRBV5-4,TRBJ1-5,TGTGCCAGCAGCTTGGCAGGGGCTGACCAGCCCCAGCATTTT,CASSLAGADQPQHF
-,TRBD1,TRBV6-5,TRBJ2-7,TGTGCCAGCAGTTACGGTAGACAGGGGACGTCCGAGCAGTACTTC,CASSYGRQGTSEQYF
-,TRBD1,TRBV29-1,TRBJ1-1,TGCAGCGTGTTGGGACAGGCGGGAACTGAAGCTTTCTTT,CSVLGQAGTEAFF
-,TRBD1,TRBV12-3/TRBV12-4,TRBJ2-5,TGTGCCAGCAGTCCCGGACAGGAAGAGACCCAGTACTTC,CASSPGQEETQYF
-,TRBD2,TRBV27,TRBJ2-3,TGTGCCAGCAGTTCGGGACTAGGGGTCACAGATACGCAGTATTTT,CASSSGLGVTDTQYF
-,TRBD1,TRBV3-1/TRBV3-2,TRBJ2-1,TGTGCCAGCAGCCAAGCCTTCCTCTGGGGGGACAGGGTCGGCAATGAGCAGTTCTTC,CASSQAFLWGDRVGNEQFF